The clone carrying this T cell receptor beta chain has a handful of counts. Its target is unknown. This sample stems from a study of T cell repertoires in cytomegalovirus infection. Overall study findings and caveats: The study found HLA-C-restricted CMV-specific TCR beta clonotypes dominating the ex vivo response.

MiXCR, run by TCRdb on the reads, gives a single entry per CDR3 protein. The sample includes about 130,000 distinct CDR3 sequences, less than 9.5% of them seen just once. This CDR3 region has 14 residues. Trimming cost V 7 bases and J 2 bases; bases outside gene matches: 6. Germline V gene lookup returns CDR1 LGHDT and CDR2 YNNKEL (reference sequence). This TCR was sampled from a human donor in good health (CMV status not recorded). Some clones in this sample may be carry-over from other donors' samples. This chain connects TRBV3-1 to TRBJ2-5; TRBD1 agrees at 8 bases. Sequenced sample: PBMCs. The CDR3 sequence: CASTRTGFQETQYF. CDR3 DNA sequence: TGTGCCAGCACCCGGACAGGGTTTCAAGAGACCCAGTACTTC.